This TCR beta chain is drawn from a study of shared clonotypes between healthy human individuals. Only in-frame clones appear in the TCRdb table, and some are missing; sequencing was by immunoSEQ multiplex PCR. The sample carries approximately 2,000,000 clones, 85% to 95% recorded once. The CDR3 loop spans 17 amino acids. The chain joins TRBV21-1 to TRBJ2-3; TRBD2 is taken as the D call from the table, unchecked against the DNA. TRBV21-1 is a pseudogene segment. The sequence was collected from a young man in good health. Some clones in this sample may be carry-over from other donors' samples. Material: naive CD4+ T cells from PBMCs. Subset given: CD45RA+ positively selected. The CDR3, as DNA: TGTGCCAGCAGCAAAGGGCTAGCGCCGGTTCCCTCCGGTACGCAGTATTTT. Encoded protein: CASSKGLAPVPSGTQYF.